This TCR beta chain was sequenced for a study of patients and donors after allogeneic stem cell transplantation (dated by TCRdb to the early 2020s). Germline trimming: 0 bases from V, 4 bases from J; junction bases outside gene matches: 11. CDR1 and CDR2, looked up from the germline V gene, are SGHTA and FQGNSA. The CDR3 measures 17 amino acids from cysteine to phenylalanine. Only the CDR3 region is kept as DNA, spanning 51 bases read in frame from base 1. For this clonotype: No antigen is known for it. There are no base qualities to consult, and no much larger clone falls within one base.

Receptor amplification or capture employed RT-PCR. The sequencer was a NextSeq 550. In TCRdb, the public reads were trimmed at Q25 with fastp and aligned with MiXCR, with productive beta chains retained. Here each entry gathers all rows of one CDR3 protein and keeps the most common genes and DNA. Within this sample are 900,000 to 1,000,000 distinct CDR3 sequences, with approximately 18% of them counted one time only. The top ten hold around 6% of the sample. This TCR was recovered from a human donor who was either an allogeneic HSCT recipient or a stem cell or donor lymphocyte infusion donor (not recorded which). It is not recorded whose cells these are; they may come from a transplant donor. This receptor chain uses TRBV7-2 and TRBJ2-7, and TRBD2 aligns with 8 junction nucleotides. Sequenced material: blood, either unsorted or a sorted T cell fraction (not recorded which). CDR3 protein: CASSLAVGGGRSYEQYF. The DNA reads TGTGCCAGCAGCTTAGCGGTCGGGGGGGGCCGTAGTTACGAGCAGTACTTC.